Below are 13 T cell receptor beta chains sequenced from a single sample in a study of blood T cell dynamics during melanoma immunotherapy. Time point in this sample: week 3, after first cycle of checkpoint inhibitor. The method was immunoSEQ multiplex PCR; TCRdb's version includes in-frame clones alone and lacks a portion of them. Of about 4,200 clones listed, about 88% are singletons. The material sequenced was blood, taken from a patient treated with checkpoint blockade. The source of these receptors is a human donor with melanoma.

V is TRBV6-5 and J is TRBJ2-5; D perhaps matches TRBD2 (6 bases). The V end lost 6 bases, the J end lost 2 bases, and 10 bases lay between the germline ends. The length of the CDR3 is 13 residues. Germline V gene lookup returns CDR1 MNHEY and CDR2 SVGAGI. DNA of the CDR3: TGTGCCAGCAGGCCGGGACTGCAAGAGACCCAGTACTTC. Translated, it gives CASRPGLQETQYF.

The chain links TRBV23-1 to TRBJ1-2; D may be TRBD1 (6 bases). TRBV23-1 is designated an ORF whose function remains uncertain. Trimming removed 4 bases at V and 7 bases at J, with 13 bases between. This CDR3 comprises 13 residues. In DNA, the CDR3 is TGCGCCAGCAGTCCCAGGGACATTGGTGGCTACACCTTC. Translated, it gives CASSPRDIGGYTF.

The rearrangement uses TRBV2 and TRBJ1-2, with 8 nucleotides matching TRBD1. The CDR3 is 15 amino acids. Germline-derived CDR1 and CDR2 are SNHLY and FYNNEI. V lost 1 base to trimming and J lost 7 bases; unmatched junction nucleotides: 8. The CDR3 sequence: CASSEGAGGEIGYTF. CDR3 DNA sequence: TGTGCCAGCAGTGAAGGGGCAGGGGGCGAAATTGGCTACACCTTC.

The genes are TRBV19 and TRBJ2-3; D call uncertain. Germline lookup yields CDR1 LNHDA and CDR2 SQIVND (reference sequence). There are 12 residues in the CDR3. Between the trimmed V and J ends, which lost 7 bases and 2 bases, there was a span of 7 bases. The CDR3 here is CASTGLTDTQYF. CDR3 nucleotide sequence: TGTGCCAGTACCGGCCTCACAGATACGCAGTATTTT.

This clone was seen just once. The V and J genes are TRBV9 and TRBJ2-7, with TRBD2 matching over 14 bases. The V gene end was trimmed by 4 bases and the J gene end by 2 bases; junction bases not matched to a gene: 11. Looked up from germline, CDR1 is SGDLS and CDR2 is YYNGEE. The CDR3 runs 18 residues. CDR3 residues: CASSLGLAGADFAYEQYF. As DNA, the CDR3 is TGTGCCAGCAGCTTGGGACTAGCGGGAGCGGATTTCGCCTACGAGCAGTACTTC.

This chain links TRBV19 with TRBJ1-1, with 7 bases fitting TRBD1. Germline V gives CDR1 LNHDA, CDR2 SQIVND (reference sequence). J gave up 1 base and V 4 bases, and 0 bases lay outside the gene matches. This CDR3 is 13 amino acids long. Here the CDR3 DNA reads TGTGCCAGTAGTAGGACAGGGAACACTGAAGCTTTCTTT. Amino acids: CASSRTGNTEAFF.

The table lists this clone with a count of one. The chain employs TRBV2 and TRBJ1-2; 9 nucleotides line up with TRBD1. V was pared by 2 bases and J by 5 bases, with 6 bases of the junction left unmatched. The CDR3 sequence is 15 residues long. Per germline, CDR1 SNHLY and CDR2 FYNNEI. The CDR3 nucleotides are TGTGCCAGCAGTGAACGGACAGGGGTAGGATATGGCTACACCTTC. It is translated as CASSERTGVGYGYTF.

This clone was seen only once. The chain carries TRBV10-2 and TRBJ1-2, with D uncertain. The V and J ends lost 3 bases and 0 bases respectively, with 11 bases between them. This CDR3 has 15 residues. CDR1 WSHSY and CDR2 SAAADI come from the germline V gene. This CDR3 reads CASSELAATNYGYTF. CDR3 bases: TGCGCCAGCAGTGAACTGGCGGCCACTAACTATGGCTACACCTTC.

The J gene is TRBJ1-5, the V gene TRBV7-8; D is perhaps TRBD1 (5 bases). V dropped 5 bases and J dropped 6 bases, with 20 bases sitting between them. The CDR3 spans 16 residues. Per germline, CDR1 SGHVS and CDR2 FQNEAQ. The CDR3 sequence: CASSTSGRGVGQPQHF. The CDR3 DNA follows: TGTGCCAGCAGCACCTCGGGTCGGGGGGTTGGTCAGCCCCAGCATTTT.

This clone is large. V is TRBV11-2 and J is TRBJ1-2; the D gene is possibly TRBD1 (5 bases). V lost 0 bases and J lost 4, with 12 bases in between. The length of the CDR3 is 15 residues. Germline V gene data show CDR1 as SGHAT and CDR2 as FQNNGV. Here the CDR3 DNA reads TGTGCCAGCAGCTTAGAGTCTGGGACCCTCTATGGCTACACCTTC. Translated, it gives CASSLESGTLYGYTF. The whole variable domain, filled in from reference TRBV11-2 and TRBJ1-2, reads EAGVAQSPRYKIIEKRQSVAFWCNPISGHATLYWYQQILGQGPKLLIQFQNNGVVDDSQLPKDRFSAERLKGVDSTLKIQPAKLEDSAVYLCASSLESGTLYGYTFGSGTRLTVV.

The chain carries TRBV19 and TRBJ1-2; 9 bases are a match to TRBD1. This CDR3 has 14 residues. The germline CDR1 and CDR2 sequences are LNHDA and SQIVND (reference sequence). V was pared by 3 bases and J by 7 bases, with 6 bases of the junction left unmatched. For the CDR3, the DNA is TGTGCCAGTAGTATTCTACAGGGGGCGGCTGGCTACACCTTC. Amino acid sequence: CASSILQGAAGYTF.

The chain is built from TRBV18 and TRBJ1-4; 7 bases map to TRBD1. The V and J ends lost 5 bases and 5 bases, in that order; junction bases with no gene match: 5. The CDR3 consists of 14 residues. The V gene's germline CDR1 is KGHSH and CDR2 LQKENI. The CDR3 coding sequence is TGTGCCAGCTCAATCCAGGGGGGGAATGAAAAACTGTTTTTT. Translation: CASSIQGGNEKLFF.

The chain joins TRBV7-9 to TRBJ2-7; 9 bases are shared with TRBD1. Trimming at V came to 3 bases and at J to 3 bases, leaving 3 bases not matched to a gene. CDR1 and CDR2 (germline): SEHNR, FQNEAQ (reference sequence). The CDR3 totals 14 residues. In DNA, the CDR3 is TGTGCCAGCAGCTTCATGACAGGGGGCTACGAGCAGTACTTC. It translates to CASSFMTGGYEQYF.